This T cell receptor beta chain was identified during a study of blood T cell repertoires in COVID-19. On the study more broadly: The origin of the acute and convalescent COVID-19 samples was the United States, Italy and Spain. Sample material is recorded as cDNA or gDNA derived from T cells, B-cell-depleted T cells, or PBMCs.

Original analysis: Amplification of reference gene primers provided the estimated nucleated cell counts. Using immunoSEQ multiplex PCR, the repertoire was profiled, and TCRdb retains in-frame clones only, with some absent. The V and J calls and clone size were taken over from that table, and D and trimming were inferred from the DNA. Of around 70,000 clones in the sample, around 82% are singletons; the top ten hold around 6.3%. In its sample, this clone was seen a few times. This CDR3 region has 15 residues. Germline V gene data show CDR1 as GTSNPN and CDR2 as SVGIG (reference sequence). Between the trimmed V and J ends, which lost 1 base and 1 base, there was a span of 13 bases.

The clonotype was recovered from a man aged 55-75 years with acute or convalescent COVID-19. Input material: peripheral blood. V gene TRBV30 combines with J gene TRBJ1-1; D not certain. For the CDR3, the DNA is TGTGCCTGGAGTGAACGGACTAATACGAACACTGAAGCTTTCTTT. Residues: CAWSERTNTNTEAFF.